The present TCR beta chain was sequenced within a study of blood T cell repertoires in COVID-19. Sequencing used immunoSEQ multiplex PCR; TCRdb keeps in-frame clones, though not all of them. This repertoire shows roughly 360,000 clones, 80% to 90% found once; its top ten account for 1.3%. V lost 7 bases, J lost 2 bases, and 9 bases lay in between. There are 11 residues in the CDR3. The germline V gene has CDR1 DFQATT and CDR2 SNEGSKA (reference sequence). This TCR was recovered from a man aged 25 to 40 who had recovered from COVID-19. Sequencing was performed on PBMCs or T cells enriched from blood (not recorded which). V is TRBV20-1 and J is TRBJ2-7; D may be TRBD1 (5 bases). CDR3 sequence: CSVSRAYEQYF. Here the CDR3 DNA reads TGCAGTGTTTCCAGGGCCTACGAGCAGTACTTC.